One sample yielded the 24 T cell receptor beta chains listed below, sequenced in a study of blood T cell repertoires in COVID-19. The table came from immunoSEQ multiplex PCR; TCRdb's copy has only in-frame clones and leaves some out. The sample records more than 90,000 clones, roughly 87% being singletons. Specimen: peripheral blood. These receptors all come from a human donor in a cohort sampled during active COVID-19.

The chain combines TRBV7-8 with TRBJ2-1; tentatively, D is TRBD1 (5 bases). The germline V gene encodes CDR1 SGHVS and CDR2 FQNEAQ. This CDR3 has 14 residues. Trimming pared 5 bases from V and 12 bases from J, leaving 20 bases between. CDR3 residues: CASSTPTGLLRQFF. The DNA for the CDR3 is TGTGCCAGCAGCACCCCAACAGGCTTGTTGAGGCAGTTCTTC.

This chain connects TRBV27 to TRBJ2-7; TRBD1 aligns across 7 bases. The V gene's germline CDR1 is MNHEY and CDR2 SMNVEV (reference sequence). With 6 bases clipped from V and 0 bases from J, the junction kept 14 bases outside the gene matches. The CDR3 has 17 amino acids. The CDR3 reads CASSSGMIRQGSYEQYF. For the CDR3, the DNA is TGTGCCAGCAGCTCTGGAATGATAAGACAGGGCTCCTACGAGCAGTACTTC.

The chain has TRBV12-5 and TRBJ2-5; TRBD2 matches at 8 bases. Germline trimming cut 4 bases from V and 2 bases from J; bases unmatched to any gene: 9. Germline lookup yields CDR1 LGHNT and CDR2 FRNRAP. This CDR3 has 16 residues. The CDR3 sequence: CASGSGTSGGQETQYF. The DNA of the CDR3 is TGTGCTAGTGGTTCCGGGACTAGTGGGGGGCAAGAGACCCAGTACTTC.

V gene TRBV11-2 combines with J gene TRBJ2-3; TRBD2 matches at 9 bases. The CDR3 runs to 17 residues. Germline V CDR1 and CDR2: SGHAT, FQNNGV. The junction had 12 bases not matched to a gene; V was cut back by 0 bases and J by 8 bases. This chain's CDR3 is CASSLDRGGGADVTQYF. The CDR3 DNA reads TGTGCCAGCAGCTTAGATCGTGGCGGGGGGGCCGATGTTACGCAGTATTTT.

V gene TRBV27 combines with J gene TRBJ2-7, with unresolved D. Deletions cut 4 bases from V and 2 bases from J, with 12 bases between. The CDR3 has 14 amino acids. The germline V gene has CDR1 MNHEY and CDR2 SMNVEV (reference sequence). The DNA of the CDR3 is TGTGCCAGCAGTTCCTCGACATACACCTACGAGCAGTACTTC. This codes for CASSSSTYTYEQYF.

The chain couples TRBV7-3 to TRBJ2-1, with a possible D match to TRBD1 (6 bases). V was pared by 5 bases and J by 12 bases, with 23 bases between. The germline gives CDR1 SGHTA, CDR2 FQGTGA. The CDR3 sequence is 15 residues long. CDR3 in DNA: TGTGCCAGCAGCCCCAACAGGGAGTCACCGGGTGGGCAGTTCTTC. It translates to CASSPNRESPGGQFF.

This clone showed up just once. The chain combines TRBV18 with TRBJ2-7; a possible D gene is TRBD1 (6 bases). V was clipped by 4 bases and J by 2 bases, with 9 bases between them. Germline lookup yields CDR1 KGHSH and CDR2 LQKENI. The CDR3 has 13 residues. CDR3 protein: CASSRDTAYEQYF. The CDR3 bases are TGTGCCAGCTCACGGGACACCGCCTACGAGCAGTACTTC. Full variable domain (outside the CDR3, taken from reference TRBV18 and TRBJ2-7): NAGVMQNPRHLVRRRGQEARLRCSPMKGHSHVYWYRQLPEEGLKFMVYLQKENIIDESGMPKERFSAEFPKEGPSILRIQQVVRGDSAAYFCASSRDTAYEQYFGPGTRLTVT.

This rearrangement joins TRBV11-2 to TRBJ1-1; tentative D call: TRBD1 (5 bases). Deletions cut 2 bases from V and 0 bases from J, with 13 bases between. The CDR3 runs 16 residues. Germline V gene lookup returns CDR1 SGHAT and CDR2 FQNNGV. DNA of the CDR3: TGTGCCAGCAGCTTAACCGCAGGGATTATGAACACTGAAGCTTTCTTT. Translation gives CASSLTAGIMNTEAFF.

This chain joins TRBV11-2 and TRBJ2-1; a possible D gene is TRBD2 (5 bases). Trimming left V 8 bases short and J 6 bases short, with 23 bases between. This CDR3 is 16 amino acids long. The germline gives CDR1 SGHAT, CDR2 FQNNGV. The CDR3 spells CASFPHSGYLRNEQFF. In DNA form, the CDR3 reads TGTGCCAGCTTCCCCCACAGCGGCTACCTACGCAATGAGCAGTTCTTC.

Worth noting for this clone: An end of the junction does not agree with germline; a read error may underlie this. CDR3 residues: CASRQDRGSSYEQYF. The CDR3 DNA reads as TGTGCCAGCAGACAAGACAGGGGAAGCTCCTACGAGCAGTACTTC. J is TRBJ2-7 and V is TRBV3-1 (or the pseudogene TRBV3-2); TRBD1 aligns across 8 bases. Per the germline V gene, CDR1 is LGHDT and CDR2 is YNNKEL (reference sequence). There are 15 residues in the CDR3.

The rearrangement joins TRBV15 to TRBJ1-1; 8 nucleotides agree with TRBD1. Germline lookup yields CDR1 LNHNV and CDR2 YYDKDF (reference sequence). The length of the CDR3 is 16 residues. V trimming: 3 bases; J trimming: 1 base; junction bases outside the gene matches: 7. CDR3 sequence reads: CATSSAPGTGNTEAFF. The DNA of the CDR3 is TGTGCCACCAGCAGTGCCCCCGGGACAGGGAACACTGAAGCTTTCTTT.

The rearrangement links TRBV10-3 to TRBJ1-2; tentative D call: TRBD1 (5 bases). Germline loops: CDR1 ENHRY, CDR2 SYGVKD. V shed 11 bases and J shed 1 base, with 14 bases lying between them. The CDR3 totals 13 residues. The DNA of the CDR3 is TGTGCCCCACACCAAGGGGTTAACTATGGCTACACCTTC. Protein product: CAPHQGVNYGYTF.

The CDR3 DNA sequence: TGTGCCAGCAGTTTGGAGAGCACAGATACGCAGTATTTT. This translates into CASSLESTDTQYF. The V call is TRBV6-2 or TRBV6-3, the J call TRBJ2-3, with no clear D. Trimming left V 4 bases short and J 0 bases short, with 5 bases between. Germline CDR1 MNHEY, CDR2 SVGEGT. This CDR3 contains 13 residues.

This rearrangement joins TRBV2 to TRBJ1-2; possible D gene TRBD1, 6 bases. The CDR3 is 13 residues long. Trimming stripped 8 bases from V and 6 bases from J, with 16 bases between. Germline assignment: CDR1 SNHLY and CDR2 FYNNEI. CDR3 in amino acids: CASLKTGLNGYTF. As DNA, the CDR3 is TGTGCCAGCCTCAAGACAGGCCTTAATGGCTACACCTTC. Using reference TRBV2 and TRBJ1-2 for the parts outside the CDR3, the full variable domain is EPEVTQTPSHQVTQMGQEVILRCVPISNHLYFYWYRQILGQKVEFLVSFYNNEISEKSEIFDDQFSVERPDGSNFTLKIRSTKLEDSAMYFCASLKTGLNGYTFGSGTRLTVV.

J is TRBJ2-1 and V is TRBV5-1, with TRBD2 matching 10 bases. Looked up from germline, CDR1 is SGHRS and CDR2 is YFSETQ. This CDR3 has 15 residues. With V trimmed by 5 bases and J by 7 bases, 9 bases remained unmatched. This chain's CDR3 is CASRPSGSIINEQFF. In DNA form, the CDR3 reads TGCGCCAGCAGACCTAGCGGGAGTATAATAAATGAGCAGTTCTTC.

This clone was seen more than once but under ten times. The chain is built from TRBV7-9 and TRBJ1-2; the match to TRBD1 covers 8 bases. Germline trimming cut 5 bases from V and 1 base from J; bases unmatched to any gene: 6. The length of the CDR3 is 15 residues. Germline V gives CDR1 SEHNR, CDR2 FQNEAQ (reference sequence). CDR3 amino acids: CASSPWTGNNYGYTF. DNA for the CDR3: TGTGCCAGCAGCCCTTGGACAGGGAATAACTATGGCTACACCTTC.

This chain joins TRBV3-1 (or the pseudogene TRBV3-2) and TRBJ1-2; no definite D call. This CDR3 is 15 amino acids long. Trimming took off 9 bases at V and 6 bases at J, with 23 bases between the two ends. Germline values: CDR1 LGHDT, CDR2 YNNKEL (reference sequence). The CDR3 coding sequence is TGTGCCAGTCAGCCAAGTCCAACGGGTCGGAATGGCTACACCTTC. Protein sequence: CASQPSPTGRNGYTF.

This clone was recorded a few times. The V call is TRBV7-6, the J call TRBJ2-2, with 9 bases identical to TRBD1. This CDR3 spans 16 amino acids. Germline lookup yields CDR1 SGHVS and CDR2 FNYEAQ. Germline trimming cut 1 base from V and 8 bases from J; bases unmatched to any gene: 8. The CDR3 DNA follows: TGTGCCAGCAGCTTAGGAACAGGGGGCTCCTCGGGGGAGCTGTTTTTT. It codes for CASSLGTGGSSGELFF.

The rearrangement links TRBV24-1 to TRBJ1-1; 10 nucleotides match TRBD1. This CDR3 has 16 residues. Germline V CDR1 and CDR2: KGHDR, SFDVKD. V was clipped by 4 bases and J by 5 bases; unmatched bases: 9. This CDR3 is CATSDQDRGPGTEAFF. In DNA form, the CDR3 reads TGTGCCACCAGTGACCAAGACAGGGGGCCGGGGACTGAAGCTTTCTTT.

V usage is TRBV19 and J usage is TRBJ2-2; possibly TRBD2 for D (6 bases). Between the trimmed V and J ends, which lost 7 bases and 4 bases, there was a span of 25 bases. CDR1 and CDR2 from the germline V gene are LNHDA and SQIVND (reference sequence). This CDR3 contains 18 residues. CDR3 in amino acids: CASTPSLGRGFGTGELFF. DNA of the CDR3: TGTGCCAGTACCCCCTCCCTCGGTCGGGGGTTTGGCACCGGGGAGCTGTTTTTT.

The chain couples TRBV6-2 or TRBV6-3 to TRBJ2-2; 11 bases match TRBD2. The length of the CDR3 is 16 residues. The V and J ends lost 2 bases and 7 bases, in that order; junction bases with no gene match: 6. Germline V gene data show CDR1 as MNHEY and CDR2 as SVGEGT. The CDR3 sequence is CASSYPKLAGVGELFF. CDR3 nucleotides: TGTGCCAGCAGTTACCCTAAACTAGCGGGAGTCGGGGAGCTGTTTTTT.

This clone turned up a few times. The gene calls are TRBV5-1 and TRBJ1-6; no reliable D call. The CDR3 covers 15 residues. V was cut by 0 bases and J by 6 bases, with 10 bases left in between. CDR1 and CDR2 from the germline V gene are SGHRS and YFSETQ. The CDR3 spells CASSLAPGLNSPLHF. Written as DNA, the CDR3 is TGCGCCAGCAGCTTGGCCCCGGGTCTTAATTCACCCCTCCACTTT.

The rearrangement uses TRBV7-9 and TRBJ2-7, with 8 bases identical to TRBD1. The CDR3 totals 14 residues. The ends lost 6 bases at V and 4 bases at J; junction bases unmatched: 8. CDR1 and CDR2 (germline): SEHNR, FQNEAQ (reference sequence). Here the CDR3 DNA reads TGTGCCAGCAGACCCGGACAGGGTGGGTACGAGCAGTACTTC. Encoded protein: CASRPGQGGYEQYF.

The DNA of the CDR3 is TGTGCCAGCTCACCACCGACAGGCCAAAGCACAGATACGCAGTATTTT. It specifies CASSPPTGQSTDTQYF. The chain employs TRBV18 and TRBJ2-3; TRBD1 might be the D (6 bases). The V end was cut by 0 bases, the J end by 0 bases, with 10 bases between. Per germline, CDR1 KGHSH and CDR2 LQKENI. CDR3 length: 16 amino acids.